These T cell receptor beta chains were read from a single sample in a study of shared T cell receptors in the human thymus. Assay: immunoSEQ multiplex PCR; the TCRdb copy retains only in-frame clones and omits some. The sample has about 540,000 clones, 70% to 80% seen once. The same data also went into a second study, on human thymus T cells.

Sequenced input: thymocytes. These receptors all stem from a boy less than two years old with a congenital heart defect. Each CDR3 is given with its conserved first and last residue. Fields, in order: CDR3 DNA, CDR3 protein, clone size, J gene, D gene, V gene. A D gene is named only where the DNA matches it firmly. Rows give clone size only sometimes, using once, few, many, or a class for an expanded clone.

cdr3_nt: TGTGCCAGCAGTTACCTTACAATCGACAGGTTTTATGGCTACACCTTC; cdr3_aa: CASSYLTIDRFYGYTF; clone_size: .; j_call: TRBJ1-2; d_call: .; v_call: TRBV6-5
cdr3_nt: TGTGCCAGTAGTATGGGGCGGGAAACATACAATGAGCAGTTCTTC; cdr3_aa: CASSMGRETYNEQFF; clone_size: .; j_call: TRBJ2-1; d_call: .; v_call: TRBV19
cdr3_nt: TGTGCCAGTAGTATTGGTCCAGGAAGTTCCTACGAGCAGTACTTC; cdr3_aa: CASSIGPGSSYEQYF; clone_size: once; j_call: TRBJ2-7; d_call: .; v_call: TRBV19
cdr3_nt: TGTGCCAGCAGTGAACTAGGACTAGCGGGAGAGACCGGGGAGCTGTTTTTT; cdr3_aa: CASSELGLAGETGELFF; clone_size: .; j_call: TRBJ2-2; d_call: TRBD2; v_call: TRBV6-1
cdr3_nt: TGTGCCAGCAGGGCCCGGGACATTAGGGTAGATACGCAGTATTTT; cdr3_aa: CASRARDIRVDTQYF; clone_size: once; j_call: TRBJ2-3; d_call: .; v_call: TRBV2
cdr3_nt: TGTGCCAGCAGCTTGACTGAACCTAGACCCGGGTACAATGAGCAGTTCTTC; cdr3_aa: CASSLTEPRPGYNEQFF; clone_size: .; j_call: TRBJ2-1; d_call: .; v_call: TRBV5-4
cdr3_nt: .; cdr3_aa: CASSIRQRPMATPSATAF; clone_size: once; j_call: TRBJ1-2; d_call: .; v_call: TRBV5-4
cdr3_nt: TGTGCCAGCAGCCAAGATCGGGGGGAAAGCTACGAGCAGTACTTC; cdr3_aa: CASSQDRGESYEQYF; clone_size: .; j_call: TRBJ2-7; d_call: TRBD2; v_call: TRBV4-2
cdr3_nt: TGCAGCGTTGTGAGTAACTATAAGTTTGGCTACACCTTC; cdr3_aa: CSVVSNYKFGYTF; clone_size: .; j_call: TRBJ1-2; d_call: .; v_call: TRBV29-1
cdr3_nt: TGTGCCTGGAGTGCCCCCGGTGGGGGAGGGTCCTACGAGCAGTACTTC; cdr3_aa: CAWSAPGGGGSYEQYF; clone_size: .; j_call: TRBJ2-7; d_call: TRBD2; v_call: TRBV30
cdr3_nt: TGTGCCAGCAGTGGAGGACTAGCGGGATTCACAGATACGCAGTATTTT; cdr3_aa: CASSGGLAGFTDTQYF; clone_size: .; j_call: TRBJ2-3; d_call: TRBD2; v_call: TRBV25-1
cdr3_nt: TGTGCCAGCAGCGTGCCATATTTGGAGCGGGGACCTACCGGGGAGCTGTTTTTT; cdr3_aa: CASSVPYLERGPTGELFF; clone_size: .; j_call: TRBJ2-2; d_call: TRBD2; v_call: TRBV9
cdr3_nt: TGTGCCAGTACACCGACGGACAGGGGGCGAGGCTACACCTTC; cdr3_aa: CASTPTDRGRGYTF; clone_size: .; j_call: TRBJ1-2; d_call: TRBD1; v_call: TRBV19
cdr3_nt: TGTGCCTGGAGTCACCAGACAGGGGGCCGACATAGCAATCAGCCCCAGCATTTT; cdr3_aa: CAWSHQTGGRHSNQPQHF; clone_size: once; j_call: TRBJ1-5; d_call: TRBD1; v_call: TRBV30
cdr3_nt: TGCGCCAGCAGCCAAGAAATGACAGGGGGACATCAGCCCCAGCATTTT; cdr3_aa: CASSQEMTGGHQPQHF; clone_size: .; j_call: TRBJ1-5; d_call: TRBD1; v_call: TRBV4-1